This is a list of T cell receptor beta chains from one sample in a study of blood T cells in healthy people across ages. From the 5' RACE reads, TCRdb called clonotypes with MiXCR, one entry per CDR3 protein. The table records roughly 2 million distinct CDR3 sequences, roughly 50% of them present only once. The sequencing input was blood. These receptors were collected from a middle-aged woman in good health. Each CDR3 is given with its conserved first and last residue. A D gene is named only where the DNA matches it firmly. Part of the rows lack a size; the others show once, few, many or a class for expanded clones.

>-|TRBV6-2/TRBV6-3|TRBJ2-3|19|TRBD1
TGTGCCAGCAGCTTCTCCCCCTCCGGGACAGGCTTTAGCACAGATACGCAGTATTTT
CASSFSPSGTGFSTDTQYF
>few|TRBV28|TRBJ2-1|16|TRBD2
TGTGCCAGCAGTTCCCTCCTAGCGGGGTCGTACAATGAGCAGTTCTTC
CASSSLLAGSYNEQFF
>few|TRBV5-6|TRBJ2-7|15|-
TGTGCCAGCAGCTTGACACAGGGAATGCCTCACGAGCAGTACTTC
CASSLTQGMPHEQYF
>-|TRBV4-1|TRBJ2-1|15|-
TGCGCCAGCAGCCAAACGGGGGCCGAGGGCAATGAGCAGTTCTTC
CASSQTGAEGNEQFF
>-|TRBV24-1|TRBJ2-5|15|TRBD2
TGTGCCACCAGTGACGCCGGGGGGAGACAAGAGACCCAGTACTTC
CATSDAGGRQETQYF
>once|TRBV6-2/TRBV6-3|TRBJ1-2|16|-
TGTGCCAGCAGTACCGGTAGGAGAACGGAGACTTATGGCTACACCTTC
CASSTGRRTETYGYTF
>few|TRBV25-1|TRBJ2-6|18|-
TGTGCCAGCAGTGAATCCTTGGGGTGGGCGTCTGGGGCCAACGTCCTGACTTTC
CASSESLGWASGANVLTF
>-|TRBV11-2|TRBJ2-7|15|-
TGTGCCAGCAGCTCGGAGGCCCTAAACTCCTACGAGCAGTACTTC
CASSSEALNSYEQYF
>-|TRBV5-4|TRBJ1-4|15|-
TGTGCCAGCAGCTTGGTGCAGGGAGGCAATGAAAAACTGTTTTTT
CASSLVQGGNEKLFF
>-|TRBV5-1|TRBJ2-7|14|-
TGCGCCAGCAGCGTAGCTAGGTTCCAATACGAGCAGTACTTC
CASSVARFQYEQYF
>-|TRBV7-8|TRBJ2-5|14|-
TGTGCCAGCAGCCCAAGACCTTCGAAAGAGACCCAGTACTTC
CASSPRPSKETQYF
>few|TRBV20-1|TRBJ2-5|15|-
TGCAGTGCTAGACATCCCCTAGGCCGTTTAGAGACCCAGTACTTC
CSARHPLGRLETQYF
>-|TRBV5-1|TRBJ1-1|15|-
TGCGCCAGCAGCTTGGTCCGGGGCCGCGACACTGAAGCTTTCTTT
CASSLVRGRDTEAFF
>-|TRBV5-1|TRBJ2-5|15|-
TGCGCCAGCAGCTTGGACCAGGGAGTACAGGAGACCCAGTACTTC
CASSLDQGVQETQYF
>few|TRBV11-2|TRBJ1-2|16|-
TGTGCCAGCAGCTTGACCCAACTCTCTTTTAACTATGGCTACACCTTC
CASSLTQLSFNYGYTF
>once|TRBV2|TRBJ2-3|14|TRBD1
TGTGCCAGCAGTCGACAGGGTCAAACAGATACGCAGTATTTT
CASSRQGQTDTQYF
>-|TRBV20-1|TRBJ2-3|14|-
TGCAGTGCTAGGCTCCAGAAGGGGACAGATACGCAGTATTTT
CSARLQKGTDTQYF
>few|TRBV18|TRBJ2-7|13|-
TGTGCCAACTCACCACAGGTGGGAAACGAGCAGTACTTC
CANSPQVGNEQYF
>-|TRBV5-1|TRBJ1-2|14|TRBD1
TGCGCCAGCAGCTCAGCCGGGACAGGGGGTGGCTACACCTTC
CASSSAGTGGGYTF
>-|TRBV12-3/TRBV12-4|TRBJ2-7|13|-
TGTGCCAGCACCCGGGACGGAGTCTACGAGCAGTACTTC
CASTRDGVYEQYF
>-|TRBV28|TRBJ2-1|15|TRBD2
TGTGCCAGCAGTTTACGGACTAGCGCCCCTAATGAGCAGTTCTTC
CASSLRTSAPNEQFF
>-|TRBV7-9|TRBJ1-2|17|-
TGTGCCAGCAGAACCGGGACGGCCGCTTTTCCTAACTATGGCTACACCTTC
CASRTGTAAFPNYGYTF
>few|TRBV4-1|TRBJ1-1|15|-
TGCGCCAGCAGCCAAGTCTTCGGGGAAGAAGGTGAAGCTTTCTTT
CASSQVFGEEGEAFF
>-|TRBV20-1|TRBJ2-7|15|TRBD2
TGCAGTGCTAGAGATCGGACTAGCGGTCCCTACGAGCAGTACTTC
CSARDRTSGPYEQYF
>-|TRBV7-2|TRBJ2-5|14|-
TGTGCCAGCAGCGAAGGGACCGCCTGGGAGACCCAGTACTTC
CASSEGTAWETQYF
>-|TRBV28|TRBJ1-2|17|-
TGTGCCAGCAGTTCCCCTGGGAAGGGACGGCTCAACTATGGCTACACCTTC
CASSSPGKGRLNYGYTF
>-|TRBV20-1|TRBJ2-1|16|TRBD2
TGCAGTGCTAGAAAGAGGACTAGCGCTTCCTACAATGAGCAGTTCTTC
CSARKRTSASYNEQFF
>few|TRBV20-1|TRBJ2-2|15|TRBD1
TGCAGTGCTGTCAGGGACAGGGTCAGCACCGGGGAGCTGTTTTTT
CSAVRDRVSTGELFF
>many|TRBV7-2|TRBJ2-5|14|-
TGTGCCAGCAGCTCCCCAGGGGCTCGGGAGACCCAGTACTTC
CASSSPGARETQYF
>-|TRBV7-3|TRBJ2-1|18|-
TGTGCCAGCAGCCCCCGGTCTGGTCCGGGCACTTTCTACAATGAGCAGTTCTTC
CASSPRSGPGTFYNEQFF
>-|TRBV6-2/TRBV6-3|TRBJ2-7|15|-
TGTGCCAGCGATGAGGGGCCGGATCGGGGCTACGAGCAGTACTTC
CASDEGPDRGYEQYF
>-|TRBV29-1|TRBJ1-1|16|TRBD1
TGCAGCGTTGAAGGTAGACAGGGCGGTTTACGCACTGAAGCTTTCTTT
CSVEGRQGGLRTEAFF
>-|TRBV10-3|TRBJ1-6|13|TRBD1
TGTGCCACAAACACAGGGGGGAATTCACCCCTCCACTTT
CATNTGGNSPLHF
>-|TRBV5-7|TRBJ2-3|16|TRBD1
TGTGCCAGCAGCAAGGCAGGGGGCGCGGGCACAGATACGCAGTATTTT
CASSKAGGAGTDTQYF
>few|TRBV20-1|TRBJ1-2|16|TRBD1
TGCAGTGCAGTACCGGGACAGGGGCGCGGGGCCTATGGCTACACCTTC
CSAVPGQGRGAYGYTF
>-|TRBV27|TRBJ2-7|15|TRBD2
TGTGCCAGCAGTCAGGCGGCTAGCGGGGTCTACGAGCAGTACTTC
CASSQAASGVYEQYF
>-|TRBV25-1|TRBJ2-5|14|TRBD1
TGTGCCAGCAGTAGGGACAGGGCGCGCAATGAGCAGTACTTC
CASSRDRARNEQYF
>-|TRBV6-2/TRBV6-3|TRBJ1-6|17|-
TGTGCCAGCAGTTACACGAAAGGGGTAGCCTATAATTCACCCCTCCACTTT
CASSYTKGVAYNSPLHF
>-|TRBV7-2|TRBJ2-5|20|TRBD2
TGTGCCAGCAGCTTAGCGAGTCAGGGCGCGGGGGGGCCACGTCGGGAGACCCAGTACTTC
CASSLASQGAGGPRRETQYF
>many|TRBV27|TRBJ2-3|14|-
TGTGCCAGCAGTTTATCCCGTAGCACAGATACGCAGTATTTT
CASSLSRSTDTQYF
>few|TRBV11-3|TRBJ2-7|15|-
TGTGCCAGCAGCTTACACCACGCGGAGGCCTACGAGCAGTACTTC
CASSLHHAEAYEQYF
>few|TRBV20-1|TRBJ2-5|16|-
TGCAGTGCTAGAGGAACCCAAGTACTAAGAGGGGAGACCCAGTACTTC
CSARGTQVLRGETQYF